The 21 T cell receptor beta chains listed next were all sequenced from one sample in a study of blood T cell repertoires in COVID-19. Generated by immunoSEQ multiplex PCR, the TCRdb table keeps only in-frame clones and is missing some. The sample yields about 58,000 clones, around 90% seen once. Input material: peripheral blood. The receptors originated from a human donor with active COVID-19. The donor label of this sample is uncertain.

This clone was counted a single time. The J gene is TRBJ1-5, the V gene TRBV9; 7 nucleotides match TRBD1. The ends lost 3 bases at V and 0 bases at J; junction bases unmatched: 3. The CDR3 consists of 15 residues. Germline loops: CDR1 SGDLS, CDR2 YYNGEE. The CDR3 is CASSEGAYSNQPQHF. The CDR3 coding sequence is TGTGCCAGCAGCGAGGGGGCGTATAGCAATCAGCCCCAGCATTTT.

For the CDR3, the DNA is TGTGCCAGTAGCTCAGGGGACGTTCTAGCCAAAAACATTCAGTACTTC. Amino acid sequence: CASSSGDVLAKNIQYF. The chain links TRBV19 to TRBJ2-4; D perhaps matches TRBD1 (6 bases). This CDR3 is built from 16 residues. Germline lookup yields CDR1 LNHDA and CDR2 SQIVND (reference sequence). V dropped 6 bases and J dropped 0 bases, with 15 bases sitting between them.

The chain couples TRBV30 to TRBJ1-3, with a tentative D call TRBD1 (6 bases). This CDR3 has 14 amino acids. Per the germline V gene, CDR1 is GTSNPN and CDR2 is SVGIG (reference sequence). V lost 2 bases and J 4 bases, leaving 12 bases between the germline ends. Here the CDR3 DNA reads TGTGCCTGGAGTACCGGGACATGGGGAAACACCATATATTTT. Protein product: CAWSTGTWGNTIYF.

This clone was counted once. This chain uses TRBV19 with TRBJ2-1, with 8 nucleotides matching TRBD2. CDR1 and CDR2 (germline): LNHDA, SQIVND (reference sequence). The CDR3 has 16 amino acids. The V and J ends lost 3 bases and 3 bases, in that order; junction bases with no gene match: 7. The CDR3 region has the DNA TGTGCCAGTAGTATCCGTGGACTAGCAGGCTACAATGAGCAGTTCTTC. Its protein is CASSIRGLAGYNEQFF.

The gene calls are TRBV28 and TRBJ2-5; maybe TRBD2 (5 bases). V gave up 6 bases and J gave up 1 base, with 9 bases separating them. This CDR3 is 13 amino acids long. Germline V gene sequence: CDR1 MDHEN, CDR2 SYDVKM. For the CDR3, the DNA is TGTGCCAGCAGCCCCGGGATCCAAGAGACCCAGTACTTC. Protein product: CASSPGIQETQYF.

This chain uses TRBV27 with TRBJ1-2; possible D gene TRBD1, 5 bases. This CDR3 contains 16 residues. The V and J ends lost 10 bases and 0 bases respectively, with 21 bases between them. CDR1 MNHEY and CDR2 SMNVEV come from the germline V gene (reference sequence). The CDR3 bases are TGTGCCACCTCCCCCAGGGTTGGGATAGCTAACTATGGCTACACCTTC. Amino acid sequence: CATSPRVGIANYGYTF.

The chain links TRBV27 to TRBJ2-2; tentative D call: TRBD1 (7 bases). The V end lost 6 bases, the J end lost 1 base, and 9 bases lay between the germline ends. Germline V gene sequence: CDR1 MNHEY, CDR2 SMNVEV (reference sequence). This CDR3 region has 14 residues. The CDR3 coding sequence is TGTGCCAGCAGGCGGGACAGGAACACCGGGGAGCTGTTTTTT. Protein: CASRRDRNTGELFF.

The chain joins TRBV10-3 to TRBJ2-7, with unresolved D. The germline V gene encodes CDR1 ENHRY and CDR2 SYGVKD. V lost 0 bases and J lost 0, with 6 bases in between. This CDR3 has 14 residues. For the CDR3, the DNA is TGTGCCATCAGTGAGTCGGGCAGCTCCTACGAGCAGTACTTC. Amino acid sequence: CAISESGSSYEQYF.

The V call is TRBV5-1, the J call TRBJ1-1; no clear D. Trimming removed 2 bases at V and 4 bases at J, with 9 bases between. CDR1 is SGHRS and CDR2 is YFSETQ in the germline V gene. This CDR3 region has 13 residues. This CDR3 is CASSLQFTTEAFF. The CDR3 DNA sequence: TGCGCCAGCAGCTTACAGTTTACCACTGAAGCTTTCTTT.

This chain uses TRBV5-1 with TRBJ2-1, with 15 bases lining up with TRBD2. The CDR3 is 14 residues long. V dropped 7 bases and J dropped 6; count of bases not matched to a gene: 2. Germline lookup yields CDR1 SGHRS and CDR2 YFSETQ. The CDR3 is CASWGLAGGNEQFF. The CDR3 coding sequence is TGCGCCAGCTGGGGACTAGCGGGAGGCAATGAGCAGTTCTTC.

The chain couples TRBV28 to TRBJ1-2; D might be TRBD1 (6 bases). V lost 4 bases, J lost 8 bases, and 17 bases lay in between. The CDR3 has 14 amino acids. CDR1 and CDR2 from the germline V gene are MDHEN and SYDVKM. In DNA form, the CDR3 reads TGTGCCAGCAGTTCGAGCAAACAGGGTTACGGCTACACCTTC. Protein: CASSSSKQGYGYTF.

The rearrangement uses TRBV18 and TRBJ1-1; TRBD1 is a possible D gene (5 bases). The CDR3 covers 14 residues. CDR1 and CDR2 (germline): KGHSH, LQKENI. V was cut by 6 bases and J by 1 base, with 12 bases left in between. For the CDR3, the DNA is TGTGCCAGCTCCTACGATAGGGGGAACACTGAAGCTTTCTTT. This translates into CASSYDRGNTEAFF. The complete variable domain, with remaining parts taken from reference TRBV18 and TRBJ1-1, reads NAGVMQNPRHLVRRRGQEARLRCSPMKGHSHVYWYRQLPEEGLKFMVYLQKENIIDESGMPKERFSAEFPKEGPSILRIQQVVRGDSAAYFCASSYDRGNTEAFFGQGTRLTVV.

This chain links TRBV4-3 with TRBJ1-5; perhaps TRBD1 as D (5 bases). Trimming left V 0 bases short and J 2 bases short, with 14 bases between. The CDR3 runs 17 residues. CDR1 is LGHNA and CDR2 is YSLEER in the germline V gene. The CDR3 bases are TGCGCCAGCAGCCAAGATGGCACCGGGGGGGGCAATCAGCCCCAGCATTTT. This encodes CASSQDGTGGGNQPQHF.

This sequence joins TRBV9 and TRBJ2-7; a weak D match, TRBD1 (5 bases). This CDR3 spans 15 amino acids. Germline V gives CDR1 SGDLS, CDR2 YYNGEE. The V gene lost 0 bases and the J gene lost 2 bases, with 12 bases spanning the gap. DNA for the CDR3: TGTGCCAGCAGCGTAGAGGCAGGGCCTACCTACGAGCAGTACTTC. Translated, it gives CASSVEAGPTYEQYF.

The chain is built from TRBV11-2 and TRBJ2-3; TRBD2 matches 9 bases. V trimming: 6 bases; J trimming: 14 bases; junction bases outside the gene matches: 21. Germline V gene sequence: CDR1 SGHAT, CDR2 FQNNGV. The CDR3 has 16 residues. The CDR3 region has the DNA TGTGCCAGCAGACTAACACCCCAGCGGGGGGCCCAGGTTCGGTATTTT. Encoded protein: CASRLTPQRGAQVRYF.

The genes are TRBV11-3 and TRBJ1-1; D gene unclear. V was pared by 2 bases and J by 3 bases, with 4 bases between. Germline CDR1 is SGHNT and CDR2 is YENEEA. The CDR3 loop spans 12 amino acids. The CDR3 DNA sequence: TGTGCCAGCAGCTTACGAGACACTGAAGCTTTCTTT. It codes for CASSLRDTEAFF.

This chain joins TRBV3-1 (or the pseudogene TRBV3-2) and TRBJ1-2, with 10 bases aligning to TRBD1. The ends lost 0 bases at V and 2 bases at J; junction bases unmatched: 9. The CDR3 loop spans 18 amino acids. Germline-derived CDR1 and CDR2 are LGHDT and YNNKEL (reference sequence). CDR3 in DNA: TGTGCCAGCAGCCAAGATCTGGGTCTGGGACAGGGGAACTATGGCTACACCTTC. As protein: CASSQDLGLGQGNYGYTF.

The chain couples TRBV18 to TRBJ1-1, with 7 bases fitting TRBD1. The J segment lost 7 bases and the V segment lost 6 bases, leaving 8 bases of the junction unmatched. The CDR3 loop spans 13 amino acids. Germline V gene sequence: CDR1 KGHSH, CDR2 LQKENI. The CDR3: CASSQSTGSEAFF. The CDR3 nucleotides are TGTGCCAGCTCCCAATCGACAGGGAGTGAAGCTTTCTTT.

This clone was seen only a few times. The chain has TRBV24-1 and TRBJ2-7, with a possible D match to TRBD2 (7 bases). Germline CDR1 KGHDR, CDR2 SFDVKD. The CDR3 length is 14 residues. V dropped 7 bases and J dropped 2 bases, with 14 bases sitting between them. DNA of the CDR3: TGTGCCACCAGATACGGGGGGCCCGCCTACGAGCAGTACTTC. Amino acid sequence: CATRYGGPAYEQYF.

The chain joins TRBV5-1 to TRBJ2-7, with TRBD1 identical over 10 bases. This CDR3 spans 15 amino acids. Trimming cost V 4 bases and J 5 bases; bases outside gene matches: 9. Per the germline V gene, CDR1 is SGHRS and CDR2 is YFSETQ. The CDR3 spells CASSVTGGDSHEQYF. The CDR3 region has the DNA TGCGCCAGCAGCGTGACAGGGGGCGATTCCCACGAGCAGTACTTC.

V gene TRBV5-1 combines with J gene TRBJ1-2, with 7 bases matching TRBD1. CDR1 is SGHRS, CDR2 YFSETQ, per germline. J lost 4 bases, V lost 1 base, and 7 bases had no gene match. There are 15 residues in the CDR3. CDR3 residues: CASSLNTGEAYGYTF. DNA for the CDR3: TGCGCCAGCAGCTTGAATACAGGGGAAGCCTATGGCTACACCTTC.